The T cell receptor beta chain under discussion was sequenced for a study of cytomegalovirus exposure and HLA in healthy donors. Study-wide results and limits: Later analysis suggested links between common viral pathogens and several top significant clusters. The authors listed 164 TCR beta chains as cytomegalovirus-associated. What TCR beta sequences reportedly achieved was accurate prediction of HLA-A and HLA-B alleles in most subjects. A highly shared variant cluster was judged a likely technical artifact.

Comments on this clone: What it binds is not known.

From germline, CDR1 is SGHNT and CDR2 YYREEE (reference sequence). This CDR3 is 18 amino acids long. J was trimmed by 0 bases and V by 0 bases; bases with no gene match: 8. Researchers ran the PCR with 60 Vbeta and 13 Jbeta primers. Generated by immunoSEQ multiplex PCR, the TCRdb table keeps only in-frame clones and is missing some. The table lists 150,000 to 200,000 clones, about 82% of them singletons. The TCR comes from a woman in her forties or fifties in good health and CMV-seronegative. The sequencing sample was made of PBMCs. The chain links TRBV5-4 to TRBJ2-3, with TRBD2 matching 9 bases. CDR3 residues: CASSLGRLADTSTDTQYF. DNA for the CDR3: TGTGCCAGCAGCTTGGGGAGACTAGCGGATACTAGCACAGATACGCAGTATTTT.